This record looks at one T cell receptor (beta chain) sequence and its context. The antigen remains undetermined. The CDR3 ends on some other residue instead of the conserved phenylalanine or tryptophan, so this is likely a read error. The DNA is left out, because the CDR3 cannot be placed on it with certainty; the CDR3 is given as TCRdb lists it. The CDR3 length is 12 residues, termini included. Germline CDR1 and CDR2: SGHNT and YENEEA. The data derive from a study of tumor-infiltrating lymphocytes in primary liver carcinoma. Study-wide context: Men and women, 30 to 69 years of age, made up the patients. Whole-study findings and limits: Among top clones, only about 8-25% appeared in all five tumor regions.

The source material, 20-30 mg of unsorted bulk tissue, was used to co-extract RNA and DNA. From around 520 ng of total RNA, TCR beta-specific cDNA was reverse-transcribed using a constant-region primer. Employing slightly modified ARM-PCR, three nested multiplex PCR rounds were run, and these gave rise to the TCR beta libraries. Researchers ran the first two PCR rounds for around 10 cycles each with TRBV1-TRBV30 forward primers and a C-beta reverse primer. TCRdb re-called the multiplex PCR reads through MiXCR, storing one row per CDR3 protein. The sample gives roughly 100,000 distinct CDR3 sequences, over 55% of which show up once; 9.5% is in the top ten.

The clonotype originates from a woman aged 55-75 years with primary liver carcinoma and hepatitis B virus infection. The sample comprised liver tumor tissue from sampling region 5. Subset noted: tumor region T5, tumor centre. The V and J genes are TRBV11-3 and TRBJ2-1; TRBD1, as called in the table, went unchecked against the DNA. The CDR3 region is CASSSGRTGEFL.